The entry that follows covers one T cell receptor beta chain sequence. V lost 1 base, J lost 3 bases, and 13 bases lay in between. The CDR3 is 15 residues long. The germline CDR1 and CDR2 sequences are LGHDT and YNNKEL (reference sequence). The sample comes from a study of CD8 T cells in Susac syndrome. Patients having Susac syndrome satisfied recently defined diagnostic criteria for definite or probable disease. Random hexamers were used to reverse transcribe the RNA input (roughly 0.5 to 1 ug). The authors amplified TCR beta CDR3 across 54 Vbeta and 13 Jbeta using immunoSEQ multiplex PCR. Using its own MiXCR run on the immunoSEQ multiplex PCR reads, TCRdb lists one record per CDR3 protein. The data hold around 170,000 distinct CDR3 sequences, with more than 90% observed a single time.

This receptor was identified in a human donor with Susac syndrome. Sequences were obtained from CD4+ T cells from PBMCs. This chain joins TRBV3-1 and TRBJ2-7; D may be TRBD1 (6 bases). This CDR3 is CASSQGRTASYEQYF. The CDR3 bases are TGTGCCAGCAGCCAAGGGAGGACAGCCAGCTACGAGCAGTACTTC.